One and the same sample provided the 10 T cell receptor beta chains below, sequenced in a study of T cell repertoires in cytomegalovirus infection. TCRdb ran MiXCR on the reads and lists one entry per CDR3 protein. The data hold about 470,000 distinct CDR3 sequences, with 42% observed a single time. These receptors' antigens are unknown. The sample here was cultured PBMCs, taken from culture after CMV antigen stimulation. These receptors originate from a human donor in good health (CMV status not recorded). Some clones in this sample may be carry-over from other donors' samples.

V and J are TRBV7-4 and TRBJ1-2; D is possibly TRBD1 (5 bases). Trimming removed 5 bases at V and 6 bases at J, with 28 bases between. The length of the CDR3 is 18 residues. CDR1 is SGHVT, CDR2 SQSDAQ, per germline. The CDR3 protein is CASSGDGAGNFGAHGYTF. The CDR3 DNA is TGTGCCAGCAGCGGGGACGGAGCAGGAAATTTCGGGGCGCATGGCTACACCTTC.

This chain joins TRBV6-1 and TRBJ1-6; TRBD1 matches 8 bases. After removal of 1 base from V and 6 bases from J, the junction contained 5 bases not matched to a gene. Germline CDR1 is MNHNS and CDR2 is SASEGT. The CDR3 runs to 16 residues. The CDR3 bases are TGTGCCAGCAGTGAAGTATACAGGGGGTTTAATTCACCCCTCCACTTT. Its protein product is CASSEVYRGFNSPLHF.

This clonotype was counted at least ten times. This chain joins TRBV7-2 and TRBJ2-7; no definite D call. CDR1 and CDR2 (germline): SGHTA, FQGNSA. V gave up 2 bases and J gave up 2 bases, with 10 bases separating them. This CDR3 is built from 14 residues. The CDR3 region is CASSLNVFPYEQYF. The CDR3 DNA follows: TGTGCCAGCAGCTTAAACGTATTCCCCTACGAGCAGTACTTC.

With regard to this clonotype: A read error may produce the germline difference seen at one junction end. The chain joins TRBV7-8 to TRBJ1-5, with TRBD1 identical over 7 bases. Germline CDR1 SGHVS, CDR2 FQNEAQ. The CDR3 loop spans 16 amino acids. The CDR3 DNA is TGTGCTAGCAGCCTAGGACAGGTCCTTAGCAATCAGCCCCAGCATTTT. Translation gives CASSLGQVLSNQPQHF. The variable domain in full, completed from reference TRBV7-8 and TRBJ1-5, reads GAGVSQSPRYKVAKRGQDVALRCDPISGHVSLFWYQQALGQGPEFLTYFQNEAQLDKSGLPSDRFFAERPEGSVSTLKIQRTQQEDSAVYLCASSLGQVLSNQPQHFGDGTRLSIL.

This chain joins TRBV12-5 and TRBJ2-7; 10 bases align to TRBD2. The germline CDR1 and CDR2 sequences are LGHNT and FRNRAP. Trimming cost V 0 bases and J 5 bases; bases outside gene matches: 4. There are 15 residues in the CDR3. The CDR3 DNA follows: TGTGCTAGTGGTTTGGTTCTAGCGGGAGCGAACGAGCAGTACTTC. This codes for CASGLVLAGANEQYF.

The chain uses TRBV7-6 and TRBJ2-1; 7 bases match TRBD2. CDR3 length: 21 amino acids. V was pared by 2 bases and J by 4 bases, with 23 bases of the junction left unmatched. CDR1 SGHVS and CDR2 FNYEAQ come from the germline V gene. The CDR3 DNA reads as TGTGCCAGCAGCTTAACGCGGCTAGCGGAAAGACCCGGCCCGTCTTACAATGAGCAGTTCTTC. Translation gives CASSLTRLAERPGPSYNEQFF.

The sample holds a few counts of this clonotype. In DNA, the CDR3 is TGTGCCAGCAGTTCCCAGGGTAGGGGGAACACTGAAGCTTTCTTT. This sequence encodes CASSSQGRGNTEAFF. The gene calls are TRBV28 and TRBJ1-1; TRBD1 might be the D (5 bases). Trimming left V 4 bases short and J 1 base short, with 13 bases between. Germline CDR1 is MDHEN and CDR2 is SYDVKM. The CDR3 consists of 15 residues.

The gene calls are TRBV7-4 and TRBJ1-5, with a tentative D call TRBD1 (5 bases). Germline loops: CDR1 SGHVT, CDR2 SQSDAQ. V lost 3 bases, J lost 7 bases, and 16 bases lay in between. The CDR3 has 15 amino acids. Here the CDR3 reads CASSFGTSPGQPQHF. In nucleotides, the CDR3 is TGTGCCAGCAGCTTCGGGACCTCCCCGGGACAGCCCCAGCATTTT.

The chain couples TRBV6-5 to TRBJ1-3; no definite D call. CDR3 length equals 12 residues. The V end was cut by 6 bases, the J end by 7 bases, with 10 bases between. Looked up from germline, CDR1 is MNHEY and CDR2 is SVGAGI. The CDR3 DNA follows: TGTGCCAGCAGCGACTTGGGGAACACCATATATTTT. Its protein product is CASSDLGNTIYF.

The chain joins TRBV2 to TRBJ1-4; 7 bases are shared with TRBD1. The CDR3 sequence is 15 residues long. V shed 6 bases, J shed 5 bases, and the junction held 9 bases outside the gene matches. Germline CDR1 SNHLY, CDR2 FYNNEI. CDR3 protein: CASRARTGENEKLFF. CDR3 nucleotide sequence: TGTGCCAGCAGGGCCCGGACAGGCGAGAATGAAAAACTGTTTTTT.